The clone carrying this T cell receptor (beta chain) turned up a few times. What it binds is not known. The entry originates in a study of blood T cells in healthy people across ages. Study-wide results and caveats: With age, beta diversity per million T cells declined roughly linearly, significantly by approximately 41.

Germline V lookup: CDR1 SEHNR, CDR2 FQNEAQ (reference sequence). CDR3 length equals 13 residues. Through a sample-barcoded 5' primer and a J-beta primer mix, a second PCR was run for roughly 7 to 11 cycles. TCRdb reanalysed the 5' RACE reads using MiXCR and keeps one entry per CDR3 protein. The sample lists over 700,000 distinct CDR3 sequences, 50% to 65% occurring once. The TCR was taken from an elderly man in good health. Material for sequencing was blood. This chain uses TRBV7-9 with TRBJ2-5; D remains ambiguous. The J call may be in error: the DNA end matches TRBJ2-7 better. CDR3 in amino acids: CASTQKGPDEQYF. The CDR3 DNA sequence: TGTGCCAGCACCCAGAAGGGCCCCGACGAGCAGTACTTC.